This T cell receptor (beta chain) appears in the sequencing data of a study of blood T cell repertoires in COVID-19. Study overall: Samples taken during acute and convalescent COVID-19 were collected in the United States, Italy and Spain.

In the authors' workflow: It was from reference gene primer amplification that nucleated cell counts were estimated. The data were produced by immunoSEQ multiplex PCR, yet TCRdb's version contains in-frame clones alone and is incomplete. V, J and clone size reflect that table, while D and trimming were determined from the DNA. Of about 250,000 clones in the sample, roughly nine tenths were seen once. J was trimmed by 2 bases and V by 4 bases; bases with no gene match: 6. This CDR3 is 16 amino acids long. Germline V gene sequence: CDR1 MRHNA, CDR2 SNTAGT. This chain connects TRBV6-4 to TRBJ2-1; 9 bases map to TRBD2. What was sequenced was peripheral blood. This receptor was obtained from a woman in her 40s who had recovered from COVID-19. DNA of the CDR3: TGTGCCAGCAGTGTACTAGCGGGTATGACCTACAATGAGCAGTTCTTC. Translation gives CASSVLAGMTYNEQFF.